The text below deals with one T cell receptor beta chain. Since a much larger clone is just one base distant, this may be a read error. This record belongs to a study of shared clonotypes between healthy human individuals. Germline V gene sequence: CDR1 SGHTA, CDR2 FQGNSA. V was pared by 0 bases and J by 2 bases, with 5 bases between. There are 13 residues in the CDR3. Every donor was a Caucasian adult from Nashville, Tennessee. Using immunoSEQ multiplex PCR, the repertoire was profiled, and TCRdb retains in-frame clones only, with some absent. The sample lists 2 million to 2.5 million clones; approximately 94% were seen once.

The sample taken for sequencing was naive CD4+ T cells sorted from blood. Subset meaning: CD45RA+ positively selected. The chain is built from TRBV7-2 and TRBJ2-7; D is perhaps TRBD2 (5 bases). The sequence was obtained from a man between 18 and 29 years old in good health. DNA for the CDR3: TGTGCCAGCAGCTTAGCGAGGGCCTACGAGCAGTACTTC. This codes for CASSLARAYEQYF.